Shown below are 20 T cell receptor beta chains from a single sample sequenced in a study of shared clonotypes between healthy human individuals. Clones were read by immunoSEQ multiplex PCR, and TCRdb kept only the in-frame ones, dropping some. Of about 600,000 clones in the sample, around three quarters were seen once. Specimen: PBMCs. These receptor sequences come from a middle-aged woman in good health. Some clones in this sample may be carry-over from other donors' samples.

This chain connects TRBV7-9 to TRBJ1-4; D gene unclear. V gave up 3 bases and J gave up 1 base, with 15 bases separating them. From germline, CDR1 is SEHNR and CDR2 FQNEAQ (reference sequence). The CDR3 has 17 residues. CDR3 sequence (DNA): TGTGCCAGCAGCTTCGGACTATCCTTTGAAACTAATGAAAAACTGTTTTTT. Encoded protein: CASSFGLSFETNEKLFF.

The chain is built from TRBV19 and TRBJ1-5; TRBD1 aligns across 7 bases. V gave up 9 bases and J gave up 2 bases; unmatched junction bases: 7. Germline assignment: CDR1 LNHDA and CDR2 SQIVND (reference sequence). The CDR3 extends over 14 amino acids. CDR3 coding DNA: TGTGCCAGCGACGACAGGGTTGGCAATCAGCCCCAGCATTTT. The encoded protein is CASDDRVGNQPQHF. Looking up the rest from reference TRBV19 and TRBJ1-5 gives the full variable domain: DGGITQSPKYLFRKEGQNVTLSCEQNLNHDAMYWYRQDPGQGLRLIYYSQIVNDFQKGDIAEGYSVSREKKESFPLTVTSAQKNPTAFYLCASDDRVGNQPQHFGDGTRLSIL.

V is TRBV5-1 and J is TRBJ2-1; 8 positions agree with TRBD2. Germline assignment: CDR1 SGHRS and CDR2 YFSETQ. This CDR3 has 14 residues. V shed 2 bases, J shed 4 bases, and the junction held 2 bases outside the gene matches. The DNA of the CDR3 is TGCGCCAGCAGCTTCGCGGGAGGTTACAATGAGCAGTTCTTC. It codes for CASSFAGGYNEQFF.

V usage is TRBV4-2 and J usage is TRBJ2-5; weak D call: TRBD1 (5 bases). The V gene lost 0 bases and the J gene lost 5 bases, with 10 bases spanning the gap. CDR3 length: 14 amino acids. The germline CDR1 and CDR2 sequences are LGHNA and YNFKEQ. CDR3 nucleotide sequence: TGTGCCAGCAGCCAAGAGCAGGGTCGGGAGACCCAGTACTTC. Translating gives CASSQEQGRETQYF.

The chain couples TRBV6-6 to TRBJ1-1; D call uncertain. CDR3 size: 13 residues. Per the germline V gene, CDR1 is MNHNY and CDR2 is SVGAGI (reference sequence). V lost 2 bases and J 1 base, leaving 5 bases between the germline ends. This CDR3 reads CASSYNRNTEAFF. CDR3 DNA: TGTGCCAGCAGTTACAATAGGAACACTGAAGCTTTCTTT.

The J gene is TRBJ2-7, the V gene TRBV28, with 9 bases that match TRBD1. The trim removed 9 bases at V and 4 bases at J, leaving 13 bases unmatched. Germline CDR1 MDHEN, CDR2 SYDVKM. The CDR3 has 15 amino acids. CDR3 nucleotide sequence: TGTGCCAGTCGACCCTACAGGGGGCTCGGTTACGAGCAGTACTTC. As protein: CASRPYRGLGYEQYF.

The gene calls are TRBV15 and TRBJ1-2, with unresolved D. Germline CDR1 is LNHNV and CDR2 is YYDKDF (reference sequence). Trimming stripped 5 bases from V and 1 base from J, with 11 bases between. The CDR3 runs to 14 residues. The CDR3 sequence is CATSPKNFNYGYTF. The CDR3 DNA is TGTGCCACCAGCCCCAAGAATTTTAACTATGGCTACACCTTC.

This clone was seen just once. This chain connects TRBV5-1 to TRBJ2-2; TRBD2 agrees at 10 bases. Per the germline V gene, CDR1 is SGHRS and CDR2 is YFSETQ. The CDR3 is made up of 16 amino acids. The V gene end was trimmed by 7 bases and the J gene end by 3 bases; junction bases not matched to a gene: 9. The CDR3 bases are TGCGCCAGCTCTCTAGCGGGAGAAGTTTACACCGGGGAGCTGTTTTTT. Translation gives CASSLAGEVYTGELFF.

The chain recombines TRBV5-1 with TRBJ2-2, with 14 bases fitting TRBD2. The CDR3 spans 21 residues. The V gene end was trimmed by 3 bases and the J gene end by 4 bases; junction bases not matched to a gene: 17. Germline CDR1 and CDR2: SGHRS and YFSETQ. CDR3 sequence reads: CASSWGRLAGGENYPTGELFF. CDR3 nucleotides: TGCGCCAGCAGCTGGGGAAGACTAGCGGGAGGGGAGAACTATCCCACCGGGGAGCTGTTTTTT.

About this clone itself: Within the sample, other DNA sequences also encode this same CDR3. The chain has TRBV7-9 and TRBJ1-3; no clear D gene. The germline V gene has CDR1 SEHNR and CDR2 FQNEAQ (reference sequence). V was clipped by 6 bases and J by 0 bases, with 12 bases between them. The CDR3 covers 15 residues. The CDR3 loop is CASSIDGLSGNTIYF. The CDR3 DNA follows: TGTGCCAGCAGTATCGACGGCCTCTCTGGAAACACCATATATTTT.

This rearrangement joins TRBV28 to TRBJ2-5, with D perhaps matching TRBD1 (6 bases). V lost 8 bases and J 10 bases, leaving 14 bases between the germline ends. The CDR3 is 11 residues long. Germline CDR1 is MDHEN and CDR2 is SYDVKM. CDR3 DNA sequence: TGTGCCAGCGAGGGTCAGGGGAGCCAGTACTTC. It specifies CASEGQGSQYF.

V and J are TRBV5-1 and TRBJ2-7; D is perhaps TRBD1 (6 bases). The CDR3 runs 15 residues. V was clipped by 0 bases and J by 0 bases, with 10 bases between them. The germline CDR1 and CDR2 sequences are SGHRS and YFSETQ. The DNA of the CDR3 is TGCGCCAGCAGCTTGGTGGGGGCAAACTCCTACGAGCAGTACTTC. It codes for CASSLVGANSYEQYF.

V usage is TRBV19 and J usage is TRBJ2-1; either TRBD1 or TRBD2 may fit D (5 bases each). Between the trimmed V and J ends, which lost 4 bases and 5 bases, there was a span of 9 bases. Germline-derived CDR1 and CDR2 are LNHDA and SQIVND (reference sequence). The CDR3 is 13 residues long. CDR3 in amino acids: CASSKGPNNEQFF. The CDR3 DNA follows: TGTGCCAGTAGTAAGGGACCAAACAATGAGCAGTTCTTC.

For this clone: This likely traces to a read error, being one base from a far larger clone. The chain has TRBV28 and TRBJ1-2; D gene ambiguous. V was shortened by 7 bases and J by 1 base, with 13 bases between the two germline ends. This CDR3 has 14 residues. CDR1 is MDHEN and CDR2 is SYDVKM in the germline V gene. CDR3 in DNA: TGTGCCAGCACCTTGACACGTCTTAACTATGGCTACACCTTC. Translation gives CASTLTRLNYGYTF.

The chain employs TRBV29-1 and TRBJ2-5; possible D gene TRBD1, 5 bases. Trimming cost V 6 bases and J 5 bases, with 7 bases left between them. The CDR3 contains 10 residues. Germline CDR1 is SQVTM and CDR2 is ANQGSEA. The CDR3 sequence is CSVGPETQYF. CDR3 bases: TGCAGCGTGGGGCCGGAGACCCAGTACTTC.

The J gene is TRBJ2-7, the V gene TRBV11-1; D gene unclear. Germline CDR1 reads SGHAT; CDR2 reads FQDESV (reference sequence). Trimming took 5 bases from V and 6 from J, leaving 11 bases between them. CDR3 length: 12 amino acids. In nucleotides, the CDR3 is TGTGCCAGCAGCATACCTAGTGGCGAGCAGTACTTC. Translating gives CASSIPSGEQYF.

The chain couples TRBV10-3 to TRBJ2-5; TRBD1 aligns across 8 bases. The DNA end lines up better with TRBJ2-7; the J call may be wrong. Per germline, CDR1 ENHRY and CDR2 SYGVKD. The CDR3 is 12 residues long. In nucleotides, the CDR3 is TGTGCCACCGAGGACAGGGCCAGCGAGCAGTACTTC. Its protein product is CATEDRASEQYF.

The chain recombines TRBV29-1 with TRBJ1-4; a possible D gene is TRBD1 (6 bases). In germline, CDR1 is SQVTM, CDR2 ANQGSEA. This CDR3 region has 13 residues. V was trimmed by 7 bases and J by 8 bases, leaving 17 bases between them. CDR3 sequence (DNA): TGCAGCGCCGAGGAACAGGGAGGCGAAAAACTGTTTTTT. Translating gives CSAEEQGGEKLFF.

DNA for the CDR3: TGTGCCAGTAGTGAAACAGGGCTCTTATCTGGGGCCAACGTCCTGACTTTC. Its translation is CASSETGLLSGANVLTF. The chain recombines TRBV7-2 with TRBJ2-6; D perhaps matches TRBD1 (6 bases). CDR1 and CDR2 from the germline V gene are SGHTA and FQGNSA. The V gene lost 9 bases and the J gene lost 1 base, with 19 bases spanning the gap. The CDR3 runs to 17 residues. Combining the CDR3 with reference TRBV7-2 and TRBJ2-6 gives the whole variable domain GAGVSQSPSNKVTEKGKDVELRCDPISGHTALYWYRQSLGQGLEFLIYFQGNSAPDKSGLPSDRFSAERTGGSVSTLTIQRTQQEDSAVYLCASSETGLLSGANVLTFGAGSRLTVL.

The chain couples TRBV27 to TRBJ2-7; D is uncertain. The CDR3 runs 19 residues. The germline V gene encodes CDR1 MNHEY and CDR2 SMNVEV (reference sequence). The V gene lost 0 bases and the J gene lost 0 bases, with 21 bases spanning the gap. The CDR3 loop reads CASSLSGSGSSPHSYEQYF. DNA for the CDR3: TGTGCCAGCAGTTTATCCGGCTCCGGCTCGTCACCCCACTCCTACGAGCAGTACTTC.